This entry lists 21 T cell receptor beta chains sequenced from one sample in a study of blood T cell repertoires in COVID-19. The assay was immunoSEQ multiplex PCR, and TCRdb's table has in-frame clones only and misses some. The data contain hundreds of thousands of clones, less than 90% of them singletons. Sequences were obtained from peripheral blood. The receptors stem from an elderly woman with active or convalescent COVID-19.

This clone showed up just once. The genes are TRBV7-3 and TRBJ2-1, with 7 nucleotides matching TRBD2. The germline V gene encodes CDR1 SGHTA and CDR2 FQGTGA. The CDR3 is 17 residues long. V was clipped by 1 base and J by 4 bases; unmatched bases: 10. CDR3 bases: TGTGCCAGCAGCTTAAATGCTGCGGGAGCGGGGTACAATGAGCAGTTCTTC. This sequence encodes CASSLNAAGAGYNEQFF.

This clone has only one observation. The chain combines TRBV28 with TRBJ2-7; the D gene is possibly TRBD2 (5 bases). The CDR3 runs 13 residues. The germline CDR1 and CDR2 sequences are MDHEN and SYDVKM. V was trimmed by 8 bases and J by 2 bases, leaving 13 bases between them. CDR3 sequence: CASVGRLPYEQYF. The CDR3 DNA follows: TGTGCCAGCGTGGGGAGACTACCCTACGAGCAGTACTTC.

The chain uses TRBV2 and TRBJ2-6; weak D call: TRBD1 (6 bases). CDR3 size: 17 residues. The germline gives CDR1 SNHLY, CDR2 FYNNEI. V was shortened by 4 bases and J by 0 bases, with 13 bases between the two germline ends. The CDR3 region has the DNA TGTGCCAGCAGTGTAGGGGGAGTTGGCTCTGGGGCCAACGTCCTGACTTTC. Its translation: CASSVGGVGSGANVLTF. The variable domain in full, completed from reference TRBV2 and TRBJ2-6, reads EPEVTQTPSHQVTQMGQEVILRCVPISNHLYFYWYRQILGQKVEFLVSFYNNEISEKSEIFDDQFSVERPDGSNFTLKIRSTKLEDSAMYFCASSVGGVGSGANVLTFGAGSRLTVL.

On this clone: A read error may produce the germline difference seen at one junction end. The chain carries TRBV7-7 and TRBJ2-2; the D gene is possibly TRBD2 (5 bases). This CDR3 has 16 residues. CDR1 and CDR2 from the germline V gene are SSHAT and FNYEAQ (reference sequence). The CDR3: CASSLVGRLWTGELFF. CDR3 coding DNA: TGTGCTAGCAGCTTAGTTGGGAGACTCTGGACCGGGGAGCTGTTTTTT.

The chain couples TRBV4-3 to TRBJ2-3; 15 nucleotides align to TRBD2. Germline values: CDR1 LGHNA, CDR2 YSLEER. The CDR3 runs 17 residues. V trimming: 1 base; J trimming: 7 bases; junction bases outside the gene matches: 6. CDR3 bases: TGCGCCAGCAGCCAAGGGGCCGGGACTAGCGGGAGGAATACGCAGTATTTT. Amino acids: CASSQGAGTSGRNTQYF.

The chain is built from TRBV30 and TRBJ2-2; D is undetermined. The CDR3 runs 14 residues. Germline loops: CDR1 GTSNPN, CDR2 SVGIG (reference sequence). Trimming stripped 5 bases from V and 1 base from J, with 11 bases between. CDR3 in amino acids: CAWGSGMNTGELFF. The CDR3 nucleotides are TGTGCCTGGGGATCCGGTATGAACACCGGGGAGCTGTTTTTT.

The V call is TRBV27, the J call TRBJ1-2, with 9 bases fitting TRBD1. Germline V gene data show CDR1 as MNHEY and CDR2 as SMNVEV (reference sequence). With V trimmed by 2 bases and J by 8 bases, 9 bases remained unmatched. The CDR3 loop spans 15 amino acids. For the CDR3, the DNA is TGTGCCAGCAGTTTAACCCGGACAGGGGCCCCCGGCTACACCTTC. Amino acid sequence: CASSLTRTGAPGYTF.

The chain joins TRBV4-2 to TRBJ2-1, with D possibly TRBD2 on 6 matching bases. This CDR3 is 17 amino acids long. With 0 bases removed from V and 0 bases from J, the gap between germline ends came to 12 bases. CDR1 and CDR2 (germline): LGHNA, YNFKEQ. CDR3: CASSQDSGLTSYNEQFF. The CDR3 DNA sequence: TGTGCCAGCAGCCAAGATTCAGGACTAACCTCCTACAATGAGCAGTTCTTC.

This rearrangement joins TRBV28 to TRBJ2-7, with 12 bases lining up with TRBD1. Germline V gene sequence: CDR1 MDHEN, CDR2 SYDVKM. V lost 7 bases to trimming and J lost 0 bases; unmatched junction nucleotides: 13. The CDR3 is 18 residues long. The CDR3 reads CASTSGTGGAISSYEQYF. In DNA form, the CDR3 reads TGTGCCAGCACTTCCGGGACAGGGGGCGCAATTAGCTCCTACGAGCAGTACTTC.

The chain has TRBV18 and TRBJ2-2; perhaps TRBD1 as D (6 bases). Germline V lookup: CDR1 KGHSH, CDR2 LQKENI. The CDR3 is made up of 18 amino acids. Deletions cut 6 bases from V and 4 bases from J, with 24 bases between. CDR3 sequence reads: CASSPFVFDRSSTGELFF. The CDR3 DNA follows: TGTGCCAGCTCTCCCTTCGTCTTCGACAGGTCGAGCACCGGGGAGCTGTTTTTT. Full variable domain (remainder filled in from reference TRBV18 and TRBJ2-2): NAGVMQNPRHLVRRRGQEARLRCSPMKGHSHVYWYRQLPEEGLKFMVYLQKENIIDESGMPKERFSAEFPKEGPSILRIQQVVRGDSAAYFCASSPFVFDRSSTGELFFGEGSRLTVL.

The rearrangement uses TRBV28 and TRBJ2-5; 10 bases line up with TRBD1. The trim removed 5 bases at V and 4 bases at J, leaving 13 bases unmatched. This CDR3 spans 17 amino acids. Germline assignment: CDR1 MDHEN and CDR2 SYDVKM. CDR3 amino acids: CASSTRDRGRVGETQYF. The CDR3 nucleotides read TGTGCCAGCAGTACCCGGGACAGGGGACGGGTGGGAGAGACCCAGTACTTC.

This clone was counted once. This chain uses TRBV6-2 or TRBV6-3 with TRBJ2-3; TRBD2 agrees at 11 bases. The CDR3 is 14 amino acids. Germline CDR1 is MNHEY and CDR2 is SVGEGT. The J segment lost 6 bases and the V segment lost 4 bases, leaving 3 bases of the junction unmatched. The CDR3 region has the DNA TGTGCCAGCAGTTTTCGGACTAGCGGGGATACGCAGTATTTT. It yields the protein CASSFRTSGDTQYF.

The chain is built from TRBV6-5 and TRBJ2-7; the match to TRBD2 covers 7 bases. CDR3 length equals 15 residues. Germline V CDR1 and CDR2: MNHEY, SVGAGI. J was trimmed by 6 bases and V by 7 bases; bases with no gene match: 15. In DNA form, the CDR3 reads TGTGCCAGCACCAAACCGGGCGGGAGATGGGGCGAGCAGTACTTC. Encoded protein: CASTKPGGRWGEQYF.

CDR3 sequence: CASSLAGSNEQFF. DNA of the CDR3: TGTGCCAGCAGCCTAGCGGGTTCCAATGAGCAGTTCTTC. The chain combines TRBV3-1 (or the pseudogene TRBV3-2) with TRBJ2-1, with 7 bases that match TRBD2. V dropped 4 bases and J dropped 6; count of bases not matched to a gene: 3. Germline V gives CDR1 LGHDT, CDR2 YNNKEL (reference sequence). This CDR3 comprises 13 residues.

This clone was detected only a few times. V and J are TRBV5-1 and TRBJ2-2; 7 bases are a match to TRBD2. Germline V gene data show CDR1 as SGHRS and CDR2 as YFSETQ. The CDR3 is made up of 16 amino acids. J lost 4 bases, V lost 7 bases, and 13 bases had no gene match. The CDR3, as DNA: TGCGCCAGCGTGTTGGTCGGGGGGTTCGGCACCGGGGAGCTGTTTTTT. It codes for CASVLVGGFGTGELFF.

This clone has ten or more counts. The gene calls are TRBV2 and TRBJ2-3; 8 positions agree with TRBD2. The V gene end was trimmed by 8 bases and the J gene end by 5 bases; junction bases not matched to a gene: 12. The germline gives CDR1 SNHLY, CDR2 FYNNEI. The CDR3 length is 15 residues. This CDR3 is CASGGAGVGGDTQYF. CDR3 bases: TGTGCCAGCGGGGGAGCGGGAGTGGGTGGAGATACGCAGTATTTT.

As DNA, the CDR3 is TGTGCCAGCAGCGGCAGCCAAGAGACCCAGTACTTC. This translates into CASSGSQETQYF. The chain has TRBV9 and TRBJ2-5; D not resolved. Looked up from germline, CDR1 is SGDLS and CDR2 is YYNGEE. V lost 3 bases to trimming and J lost 1 base, with 4 bases between them. The CDR3 has 12 amino acids.

The chain combines TRBV2 with TRBJ2-1; D might be TRBD2 (6 bases). Per the germline V gene, CDR1 is SNHLY and CDR2 is FYNNEI. V shed 6 bases and J shed 8 bases, with 17 bases lying between them. The CDR3 spans 14 residues. The CDR3: CASRERDSVDEQFF. CDR3 DNA: TGTGCCAGCAGGGAAAGGGACTCGGTGGATGAGCAGTTCTTC.

This chain uses TRBV27 with TRBJ2-7, with TRBD2 identical over 7 bases. With 0 bases clipped from V and 4 bases from J, the junction kept 6 bases outside the gene matches. The germline CDR1 and CDR2 sequences are MNHEY and SMNVEV (reference sequence). The CDR3 sequence is 15 residues long. The CDR3 reads CASSLSAGEGYEQYF. As DNA, the CDR3 is TGTGCCAGCAGTTTATCAGCCGGGGAGGGTTACGAGCAGTACTTC.

The rearrangement links TRBV7-2 to TRBJ2-1; perhaps TRBD2 as D (6 bases). Germline V CDR1 and CDR2: SGHTA, FQGNSA. Trimming pared 5 bases from V and 3 bases from J, leaving 17 bases between. This CDR3 comprises 16 residues. Here the CDR3 reads CASSRTRGSLYNEQFF. DNA for the CDR3: TGTGCCAGCAGCCGTACACGGGGGTCACTCTACAATGAGCAGTTCTTC.

The J gene is TRBJ2-1, the V gene TRBV15, with a weak D call TRBD2 (6 bases). The CDR3 has 15 residues. The V end was cut by 0 bases, the J end by 4 bases, with 10 bases between. Germline V gene sequence: CDR1 LNHNV, CDR2 YYDKDF (reference sequence). The chain's CDR3 is CATSRDLGGYNEQFF. The CDR3 DNA reads as TGTGCCACCAGCAGAGATCTGGGAGGTTACAATGAGCAGTTCTTC.